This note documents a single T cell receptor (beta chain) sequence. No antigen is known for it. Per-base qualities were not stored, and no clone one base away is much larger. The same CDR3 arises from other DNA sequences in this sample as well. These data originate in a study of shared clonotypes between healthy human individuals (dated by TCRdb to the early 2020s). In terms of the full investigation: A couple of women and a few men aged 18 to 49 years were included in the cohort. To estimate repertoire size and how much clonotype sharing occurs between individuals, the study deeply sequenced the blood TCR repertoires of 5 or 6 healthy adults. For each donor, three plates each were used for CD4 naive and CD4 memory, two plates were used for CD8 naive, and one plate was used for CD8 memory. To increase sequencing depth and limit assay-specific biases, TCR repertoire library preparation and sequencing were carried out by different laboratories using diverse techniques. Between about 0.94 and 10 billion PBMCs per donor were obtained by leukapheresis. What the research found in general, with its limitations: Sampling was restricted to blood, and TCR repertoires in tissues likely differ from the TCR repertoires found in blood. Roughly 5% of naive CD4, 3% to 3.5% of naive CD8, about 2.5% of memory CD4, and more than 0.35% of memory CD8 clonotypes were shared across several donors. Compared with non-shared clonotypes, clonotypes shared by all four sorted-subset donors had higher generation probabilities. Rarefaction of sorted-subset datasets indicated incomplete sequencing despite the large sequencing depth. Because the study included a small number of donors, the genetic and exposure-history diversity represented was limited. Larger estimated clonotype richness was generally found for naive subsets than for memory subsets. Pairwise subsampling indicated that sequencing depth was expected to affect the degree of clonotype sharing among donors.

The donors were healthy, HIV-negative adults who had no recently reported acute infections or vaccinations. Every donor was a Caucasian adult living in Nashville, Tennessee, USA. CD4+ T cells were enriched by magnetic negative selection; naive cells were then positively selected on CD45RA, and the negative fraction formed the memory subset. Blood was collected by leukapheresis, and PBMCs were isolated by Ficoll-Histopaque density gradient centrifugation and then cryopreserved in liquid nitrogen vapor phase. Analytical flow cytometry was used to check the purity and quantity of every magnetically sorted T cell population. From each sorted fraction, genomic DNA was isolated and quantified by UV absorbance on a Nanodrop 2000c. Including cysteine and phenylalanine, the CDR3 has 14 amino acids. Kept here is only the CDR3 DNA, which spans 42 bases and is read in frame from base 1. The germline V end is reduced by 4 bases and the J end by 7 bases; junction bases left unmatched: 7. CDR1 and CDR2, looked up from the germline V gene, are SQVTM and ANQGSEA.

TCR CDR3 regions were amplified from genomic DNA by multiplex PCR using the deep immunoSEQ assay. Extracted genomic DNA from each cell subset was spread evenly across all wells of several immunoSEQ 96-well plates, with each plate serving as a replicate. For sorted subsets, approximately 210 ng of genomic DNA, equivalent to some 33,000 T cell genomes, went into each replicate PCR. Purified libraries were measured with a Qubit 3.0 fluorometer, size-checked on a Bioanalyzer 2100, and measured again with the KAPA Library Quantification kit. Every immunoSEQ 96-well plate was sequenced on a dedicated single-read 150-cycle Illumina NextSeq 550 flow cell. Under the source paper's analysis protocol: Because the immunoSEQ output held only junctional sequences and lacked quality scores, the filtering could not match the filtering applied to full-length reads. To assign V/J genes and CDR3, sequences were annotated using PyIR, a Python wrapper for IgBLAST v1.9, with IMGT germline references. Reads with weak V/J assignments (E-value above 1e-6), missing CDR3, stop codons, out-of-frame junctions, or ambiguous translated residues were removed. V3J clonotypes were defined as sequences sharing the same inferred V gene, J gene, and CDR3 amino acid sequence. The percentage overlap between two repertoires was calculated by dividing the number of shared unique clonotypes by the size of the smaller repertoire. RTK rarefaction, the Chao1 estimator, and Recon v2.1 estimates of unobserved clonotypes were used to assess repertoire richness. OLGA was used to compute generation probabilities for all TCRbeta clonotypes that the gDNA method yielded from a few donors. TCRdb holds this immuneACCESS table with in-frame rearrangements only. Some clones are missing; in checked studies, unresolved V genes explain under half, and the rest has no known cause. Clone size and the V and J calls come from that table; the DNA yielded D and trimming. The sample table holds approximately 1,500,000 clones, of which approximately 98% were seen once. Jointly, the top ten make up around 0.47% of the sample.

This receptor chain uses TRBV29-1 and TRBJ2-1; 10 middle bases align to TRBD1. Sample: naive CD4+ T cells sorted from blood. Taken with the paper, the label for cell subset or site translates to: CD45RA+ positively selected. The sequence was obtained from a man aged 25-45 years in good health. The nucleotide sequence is TGCAGCGTTGTTAGGGACAGGGGATATAATGAGCAGTTCTTC. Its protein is CSVVRDRGYNEQFF.